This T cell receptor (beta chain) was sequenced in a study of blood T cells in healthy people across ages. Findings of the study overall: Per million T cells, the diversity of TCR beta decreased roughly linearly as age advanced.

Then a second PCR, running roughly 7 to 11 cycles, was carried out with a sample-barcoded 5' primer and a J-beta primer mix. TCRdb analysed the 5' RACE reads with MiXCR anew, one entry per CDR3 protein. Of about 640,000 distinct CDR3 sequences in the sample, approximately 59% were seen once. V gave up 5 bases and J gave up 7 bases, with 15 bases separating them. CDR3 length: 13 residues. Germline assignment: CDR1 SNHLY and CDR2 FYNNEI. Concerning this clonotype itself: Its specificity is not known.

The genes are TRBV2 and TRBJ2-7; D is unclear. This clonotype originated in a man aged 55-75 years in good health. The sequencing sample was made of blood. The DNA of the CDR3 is TGTGCCAGCAGTCGGAATGGGGTGGGGGAGCAGTACTTC. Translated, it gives CASSRNGVGEQYF.